This TCR beta chain is from a study of Graves' ophthalmopathy and Graves' hyperthyroidism. Study as a whole: Sampling took place at initial diagnosis, with peripheral blood obtained before any treatment.

Whole-study findings and limits: Blood also held most thyroid clonotypes expanded above 0.001 frequency.

This CDR3 comprises 13 residues. The V gene's germline CDR1 is SEHNR and CDR2 FQNEAQ (reference sequence). Between the trimmed V and J ends, which lost 3 bases and 6 bases, there was a span of 12 bases. Transcripts of RNA were the source for amplifying TCR beta CDR3 regions. Second-round multiplex PCR followed a first-round RT-PCR using HTBI primers. One entry per CDR3 protein, called by TCRdb with MiXCR from the multiplex PCR reads. Here the sample spans hundreds of thousands of distinct CDR3 sequences, over 40% being singletons. This clonotype was picked up many times. The antigen is not known. The sequence was collected from an adult man with Graves' ophthalmopathy. Input material: peripheral blood. This chain links TRBV7-9 with TRBJ2-7; tentatively, D is TRBD1 (5 bases). CDR3 loop: CASSFWGRSEQYF. Written as DNA, the CDR3 is TGTGCCAGCAGCTTCTGGGGCCGTTCCGAGCAGTACTTC.